This T cell receptor (beta chain) was profiled in a study of shared clonotypes between healthy human individuals. Produced via immunoSEQ multiplex PCR; TCRdb's table is partial and in-frame only. Found here are about 980,000 clones, 70% to 85% of them singletons; the top ten hold over 1.3%. Sequenced material: memory CD4+ T cells sorted from blood. As to subset: CD45RA-negative fraction. This receptor was identified in a man aged 18 to 30 in good health.

CDR3 DNA sequence: TGTGCCAGCAGGGGACAGATTCTCGCGAACACCGGGGAGCTGTTTTTT. Its translation is CASRGQILANTGELFF. The gene calls are TRBV2 and TRBJ2-2; 7 bases agree with TRBD1. Germline V lookup: CDR1 SNHLY, CDR2 FYNNEI. Unmatched junction bases numbered 7, after V lost 6 bases and J lost 0 bases. The CDR3 is 16 amino acids.